This paragraph reports one TCR beta chain. The antigen is unknown. The CDR3 is 14 residues long. In germline, CDR1 is MNHEY, CDR2 SMNVEV (reference sequence). With 5 bases clipped from V and 4 bases from J, the junction kept 5 bases outside the gene matches. Quantitative 5'-RACE was performed with molecular barcodes, and it yielded the TCR beta libraries. TCRdb reprocessed the 5' RACE reads with MiXCR, giving one entry per CDR3 protein. Among about 280,000 distinct CDR3 sequences listed, 15% to 25% were seen once. The sample originates from a study of CD8 T cells in ankylosing spondylitis. Study-level points and caveats: Clones tied to disease were said to be significantly enriched in matched ankylosing spondylitis synovial fluid. Within ankylosing spondylitis blood, a TCR beta motif made up of eight or nine highly homologous variants appeared to be characteristic. Disease-linked clones displayed a CD8+ phenotype and appeared relatively rarely in peripheral blood.

Sample: blood, either unsorted or a sorted T cell fraction (not recorded which). This rearrangement joins TRBV27 to TRBJ2-7; 10 bases map to TRBD1. The receptor's source is a male donor with ankylosing spondylitis or in good health (not recorded which). The CDR3 region has the DNA TGTGCCAGCAGTATCCGGGACAGGGGTTACGAGCAGTACGTC. Translation: CASSIRDRGYEQYV.